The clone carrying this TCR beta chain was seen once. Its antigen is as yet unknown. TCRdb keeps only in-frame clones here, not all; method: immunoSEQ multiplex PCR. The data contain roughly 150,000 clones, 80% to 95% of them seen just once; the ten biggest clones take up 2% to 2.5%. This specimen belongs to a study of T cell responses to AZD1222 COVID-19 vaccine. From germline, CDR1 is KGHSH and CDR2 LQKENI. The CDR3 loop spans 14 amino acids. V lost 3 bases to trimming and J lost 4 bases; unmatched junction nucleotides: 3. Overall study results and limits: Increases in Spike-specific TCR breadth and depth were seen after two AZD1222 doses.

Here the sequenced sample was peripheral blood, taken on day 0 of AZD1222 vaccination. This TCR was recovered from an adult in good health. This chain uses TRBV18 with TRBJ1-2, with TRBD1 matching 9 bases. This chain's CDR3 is CASSPDRGSYGYTF. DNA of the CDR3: TGTGCCAGCTCACCGGACAGGGGATCCTATGGCTACACCTTC.